This T cell receptor (beta chain) is drawn from a study of cytomegalovirus exposure and HLA in healthy donors. This table comes from immunoSEQ multiplex PCR, and its TCRdb copy is limited to in-frame clones, with some not included. The table includes under 65,000 clones, roughly 89% detected once. Overall study results and limits: In vitro testing confirmed three CMV-associated chains as specific for CMV antigens. The classifier was said to identify cytomegalovirus status with high specificity and sensitivity. A later analysis found first-cohort TCR clusters tended to co-occur in the 120 validation repertoires. The study flagged some 170 TCR beta chains as cytomegalovirus-associated.

Germline V CDR1 and CDR2: MNHEY, SVGAGI. This CDR3 is 16 amino acids long. V dropped 2 bases and J dropped 6; count of bases not matched to a gene: 10. Concerning this clone: Its antigen remains unknown.

This rearrangement joins TRBV6-5 to TRBJ2-7, with 10 positions matching TRBD1. This clonotype was sampled from a woman aged 18-29 years in good health and CMV-seropositive. The material sequenced was PBMCs. Here the CDR3 DNA reads TGTGCCAGCAGTTACAGGGGACAGGGGACAACTCTCGAGCAGTACTTC. It yields the protein CASSYRGQGTTLEQYF.